The following is a T cell receptor beta chain sequence with its context. Its target is unknown. The data are from a study of T cell responses to AZD1222 COVID-19 vaccine. Study-wide results and caveats: Spike was spanned by vaccine-associated CD4 TCRs, which were dominant at 160-218 and 743-854.

V lost 0 bases to trimming and J lost 3 bases, with 6 bases between them. This CDR3 comprises 15 residues. Germline V gene sequence: CDR1 LNHDA, CDR2 SQIVND (reference sequence). Profiled with immunoSEQ multiplex PCR; TCRdb holds only in-frame clones, not every one. The sample contains some 99,000 clones, roughly 87% of which appear only once. The origin of this receptor is an adult in good health. This chain uses TRBV19 with TRBJ1-6; no clear D gene. Specimen: peripheral blood, collected on day 0 of AZD1222 vaccination. As DNA, the CDR3 is TGTGCCAGTAGTATAGAGTACCGCTATAATTCACCCCTCCACTTT. This gives the protein CASSIEYRYNSPLHF.